These T cell receptor beta chains were read from a single sample in a study of T cell responses to AZD1222 COVID-19 vaccine. Data came from immunoSEQ multiplex PCR; TCRdb stores just in-frame clones and leaves some out. The sample holds some 130,000 clones, 87% seen once. Material: peripheral blood, obtained 28 days after the second AZD1222 dose. The receptors come from an adult who received the AZD1222 COVID-19 vaccine. CDR3s include the opening cysteine and the closing phenylalanine or tryptophan. Fields, in order: D gene, V gene, clone size, CDR3 protein. A D gene is named only where the DNA matches it firmly. Clone size is stated in some rows and not others, as once, few, many or a class when expanded.

>NA|TRBV2|NA
CASKTETLYSPLHF
>NA|TRBV7-9|NA
CASSRTGNTEAFF
>TRBD2|TRBV3-1/TRBV3-2|NA
CASSRGLAVMSSYNEQFF
>NA|TRBV5-1|NA
CASYPVGAGANVLTF
>TRBD1|TRBV4-2|NA
CASSQATGSWEQYF
>NA|TRBV6-5|NA
CASSNSDGPYEQYF
>TRBD2|TRBV7-9|NA
CASSSSGGADEQFF
>NA|TRBV12-3/TRBV12-4|NA
CASSFLLSEQFF
>NA|TRBV21-1|once
CANPPGQGFQPQHF
>NA|TRBV29-1|NA
CSVEDKLRGSTEAFF
>NA|TRBV28|NA
CASSPAAKSAKNIQYF
>NA|TRBV7-9|NA
CASDTFGVGYTF
>NA|TRBV7-9|NA
CASSLETGSGYTF
>TRBD1|TRBV6-6|NA
CASSYSDRATNEKLFF
>NA|TRBV12-3/TRBV12-4|NA
CASSLSEYEAFF
>TRBD1|TRBV29-1|NA
CSVVQGADPNYGYTF
>NA|TRBV11-3|few
CASSLGPEAGELFF
>NA|TRBV19|NA
CASSIGQRRPTDTQYF
>NA|TRBV15|NA
CATSRDQNSGYGYTF
>NA|TRBV7-6|NA
CASSLETGAVESPLHF
>NA|TRBV21-1|NA
CASRGVRETTEAFF
>NA|TRBV6-5|few
CASSYEDNEQFF
>NA|TRBV29-1|NA
CSGGLMSEQYF
>NA|TRBV18|NA
CASSPPTGSGPQHF
>NA|TRBV3-1/TRBV3-2|NA
CASSTGAHTEAFF
>NA|TRBV7-2|NA
CASSSQGLGEQYF
>NA|TRBV3-1/TRBV3-2|NA
CASSQVSRDTEAFF
>NA|TRBV6-2/TRBV6-3|NA
CASSYNPPGGNGYTF
>NA|TRBV7-2|NA
CASSLAGQPYGYTF
>NA|TRBV18|NA
CASSPRGQKNTGELFF
>NA|TRBV7-2|NA
CASSHGAGELFF
>NA|TRBV19|NA
CASSIRATNEKLFF
>NA|TRBV5-1|NA
CASPGGQSTGELFF
>TRBD1|TRBV28|NA
CASSLLGRGLGEQFF
>TRBD2|TRBV29-1|NA
CSTKRGGTYNEQFF
>NA|TRBV19|once
CASSTPVALHF
>NA|TRBV6-2/TRBV6-3|NA
CASSPRMAVTDTQYF
>NA|TRBV6-5|NA
CASSYGLAQPQHF
>TRBD1|TRBV3-1/TRBV3-2|NA
CASSHHDRDRGYTF
>NA|TRBV30|NA
CAWSGPPGHGEKLFF
>NA|TRBV7-9|few
CASSSLMNTEAFF
>NA|TRBV7-2|NA
CASSLSGPNTEAFF
>NA|TRBV29-1|once
CSVGGASYEQYF
>TRBD1|TRBV2|once
CASSSGQAPNQPQHF
>TRBD1|TRBV5-5|NA
CASSLTGDYGYTF